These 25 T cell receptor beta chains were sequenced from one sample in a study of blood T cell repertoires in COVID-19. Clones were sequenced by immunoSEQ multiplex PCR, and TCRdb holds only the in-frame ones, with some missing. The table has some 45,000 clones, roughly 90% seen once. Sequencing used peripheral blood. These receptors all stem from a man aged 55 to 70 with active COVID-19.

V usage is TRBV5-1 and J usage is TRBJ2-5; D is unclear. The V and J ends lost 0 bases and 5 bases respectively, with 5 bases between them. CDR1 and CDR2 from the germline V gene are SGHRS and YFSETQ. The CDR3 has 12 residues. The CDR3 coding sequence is TGCGCCAGCAGCTTGGTGGGCGAGACCCAGTACTTC. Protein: CASSLVGETQYF.

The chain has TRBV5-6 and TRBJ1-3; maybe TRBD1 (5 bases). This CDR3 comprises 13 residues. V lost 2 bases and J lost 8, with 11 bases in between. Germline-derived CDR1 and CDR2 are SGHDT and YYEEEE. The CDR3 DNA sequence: TGTGCCAGCAGCTTCCCGACGGGGGACACCATATATTTT. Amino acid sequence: CASSFPTGDTIYF.

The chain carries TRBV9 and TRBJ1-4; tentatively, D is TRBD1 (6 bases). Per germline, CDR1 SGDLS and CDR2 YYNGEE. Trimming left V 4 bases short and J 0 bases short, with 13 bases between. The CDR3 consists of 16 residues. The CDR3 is CASSPTHRATNEKLFF. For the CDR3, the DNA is TGTGCCAGCAGCCCCACCCACAGGGCAACTAATGAAAAACTGTTTTTT.

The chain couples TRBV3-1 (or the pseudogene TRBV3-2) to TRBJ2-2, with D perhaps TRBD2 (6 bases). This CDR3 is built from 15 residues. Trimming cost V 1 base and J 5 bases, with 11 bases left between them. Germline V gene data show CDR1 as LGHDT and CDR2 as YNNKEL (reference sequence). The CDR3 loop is CASSQGRVETGELFF. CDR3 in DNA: TGTGCCAGCAGCCAAGGGAGGGTTGAGACCGGGGAGCTGTTTTTT.

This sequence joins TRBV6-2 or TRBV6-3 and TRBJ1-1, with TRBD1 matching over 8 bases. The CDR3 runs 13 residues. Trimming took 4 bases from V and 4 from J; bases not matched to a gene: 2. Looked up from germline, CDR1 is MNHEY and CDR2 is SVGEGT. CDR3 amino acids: CASSFGQGTEAFF. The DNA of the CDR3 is TGTGCCAGCAGTTTCGGACAGGGCACTGAAGCTTTCTTT.

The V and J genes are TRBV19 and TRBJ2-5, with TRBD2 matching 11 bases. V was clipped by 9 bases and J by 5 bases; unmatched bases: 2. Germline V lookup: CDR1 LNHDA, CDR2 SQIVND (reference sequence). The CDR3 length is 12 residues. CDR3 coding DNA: TGTGCCAGCCGACTAGCGGGGGAGACCCAGTACTTC. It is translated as CASRLAGETQYF.

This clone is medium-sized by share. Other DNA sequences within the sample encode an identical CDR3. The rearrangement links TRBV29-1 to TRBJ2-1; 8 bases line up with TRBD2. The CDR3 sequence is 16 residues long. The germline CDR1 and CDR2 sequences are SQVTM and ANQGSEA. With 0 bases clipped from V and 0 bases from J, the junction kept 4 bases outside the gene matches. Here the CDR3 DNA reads TGCAGCGTTGAAGATCCGGGGACTAGCTCCTACAATGAGCAGTTCTTC. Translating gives CSVEDPGTSSYNEQFF.

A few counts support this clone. DNA of the CDR3: TGTGCCAGCAGCTTATATGTCTCTACGGGGGACACTGAAGCTTTCTTT. This encodes CASSLYVSTGDTEAFF. The chain couples TRBV7-9 to TRBJ1-1, with a possible D match to TRBD1 (5 bases). Per the germline V gene, CDR1 is SEHNR and CDR2 is FQNEAQ (reference sequence). With 2 bases removed from V and 3 bases from J, the gap between germline ends came to 16 bases. This CDR3 contains 16 residues.

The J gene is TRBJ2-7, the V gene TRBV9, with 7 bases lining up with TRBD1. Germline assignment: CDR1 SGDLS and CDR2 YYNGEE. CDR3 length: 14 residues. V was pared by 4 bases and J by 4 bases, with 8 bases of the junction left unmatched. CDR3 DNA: TGTGCCAGCAGCTTCCGGGACAGCGATTACGAGCAGTACTTC. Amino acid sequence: CASSFRDSDYEQYF.

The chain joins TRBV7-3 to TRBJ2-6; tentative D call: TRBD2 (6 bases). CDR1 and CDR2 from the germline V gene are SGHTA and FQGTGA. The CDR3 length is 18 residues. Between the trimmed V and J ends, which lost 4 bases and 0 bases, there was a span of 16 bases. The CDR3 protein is CASSSFGSSHSGANVLTF. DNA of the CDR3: TGTGCCAGCAGCTCCTTCGGGAGTTCCCACTCTGGGGCCAACGTCCTGACTTTC.

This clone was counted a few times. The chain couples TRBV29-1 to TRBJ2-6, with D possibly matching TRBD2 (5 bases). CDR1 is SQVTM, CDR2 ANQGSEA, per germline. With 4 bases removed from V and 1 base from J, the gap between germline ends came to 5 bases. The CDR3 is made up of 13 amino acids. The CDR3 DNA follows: TGCAGCGTTGGGAGGTCTGGGGCCAACGTCCTGACTTTC. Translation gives CSVGRSGANVLTF.

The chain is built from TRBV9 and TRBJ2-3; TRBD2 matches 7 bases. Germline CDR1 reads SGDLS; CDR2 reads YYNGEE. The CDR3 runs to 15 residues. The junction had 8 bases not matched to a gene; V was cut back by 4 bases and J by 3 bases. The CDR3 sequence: CASSPGAGATDTQYF. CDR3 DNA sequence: TGTGCCAGCAGCCCTGGGGCGGGAGCTACAGATACGCAGTATTTT. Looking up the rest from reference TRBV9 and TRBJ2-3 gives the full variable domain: DSGVTQTPKHLITATGQRVTLRCSPRSGDLSVYWYQQSLDQGLQFLIQYYNGEERAKGNILERFSAQQFPDLHSELNLSSLELGDSALYFCASSPGAGATDTQYFGPGTRLTVL.

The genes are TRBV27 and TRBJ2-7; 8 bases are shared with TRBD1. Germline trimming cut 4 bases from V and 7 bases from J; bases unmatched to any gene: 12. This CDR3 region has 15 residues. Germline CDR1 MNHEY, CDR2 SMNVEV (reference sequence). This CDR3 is CASSYTGGWSEEQYF. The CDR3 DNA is TGTGCCAGCAGTTACACAGGGGGATGGTCTGAGGAGCAGTACTTC.

CDR3 sequence (DNA): TGTGCCAGCAGCTTAGACAGGTACAATGAGCAGTTCTTC. It codes for CASSLDRYNEQFF. The rearrangement uses TRBV11-3 and TRBJ2-1; D unresolved. Germline V lookup: CDR1 SGHNT, CDR2 YENEEA. This CDR3 has 13 amino acids. The V and J ends lost 0 bases and 4 bases respectively, with 4 bases between them.

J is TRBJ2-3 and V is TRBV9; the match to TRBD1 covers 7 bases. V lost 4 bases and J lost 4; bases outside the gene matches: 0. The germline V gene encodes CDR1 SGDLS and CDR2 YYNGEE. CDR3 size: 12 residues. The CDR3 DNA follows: TGTGCCAGCAGCCAGGGGGCAGATACGCAGTATTTT. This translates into CASSQGADTQYF.

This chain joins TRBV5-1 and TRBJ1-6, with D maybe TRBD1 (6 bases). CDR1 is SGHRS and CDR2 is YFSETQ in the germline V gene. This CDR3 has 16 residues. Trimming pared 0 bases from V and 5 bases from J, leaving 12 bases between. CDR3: CASSLVPGDNNSPLHF. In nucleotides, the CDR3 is TGCGCCAGCAGCTTGGTGCCAGGGGATAATAATTCACCCCTCCACTTT.

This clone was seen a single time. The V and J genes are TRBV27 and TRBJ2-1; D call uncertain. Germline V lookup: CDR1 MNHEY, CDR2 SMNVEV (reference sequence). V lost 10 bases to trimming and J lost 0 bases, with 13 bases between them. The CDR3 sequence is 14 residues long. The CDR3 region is CATRRVSSYNEQFF. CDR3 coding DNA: TGTGCCACCCGCCGGGTGAGCTCCTACAATGAGCAGTTCTTC.

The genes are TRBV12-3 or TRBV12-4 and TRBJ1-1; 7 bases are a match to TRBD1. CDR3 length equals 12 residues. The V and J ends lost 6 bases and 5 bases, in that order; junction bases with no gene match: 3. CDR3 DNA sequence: TGTGCCAGCAGCCCAGGGGGTACTGAAGCTTTCTTT. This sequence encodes CASSPGGTEAFF.

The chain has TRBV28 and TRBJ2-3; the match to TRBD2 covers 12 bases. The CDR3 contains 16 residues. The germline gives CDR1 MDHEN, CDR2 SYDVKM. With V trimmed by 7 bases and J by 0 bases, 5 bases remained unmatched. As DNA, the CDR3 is TGTGCCAGCAACCTAGCGGGAGGGGTGAGCACAGATACGCAGTATTTT. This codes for CASNLAGGVSTDTQYF.

CDR3: CASSYGDRGTYEQYF. The CDR3 nucleotides read TGTGCCAGCAGTTACGGTGACAGGGGCACCTACGAGCAGTACTTC. The chain combines TRBV6-6 with TRBJ2-7; 8 positions agree with TRBD1. CDR1 is MNHNY, CDR2 SVGAGI, per germline (reference sequence). With 2 bases clipped from V and 2 bases from J, the junction kept 5 bases outside the gene matches. This CDR3 has 15 residues.

The CDR3 nucleotides read TGTGCCAGTAGTGCCGCTCTGGGCTCCGGGAACACTGAAGCTTTCTTT. This translates into CASSAALGSGNTEAFF. The chain couples TRBV19 to TRBJ1-1; D uncertain. Trimming pared 5 bases from V and 1 base from J, leaving 17 bases between. Germline CDR1 reads LNHDA; CDR2 reads SQIVND (reference sequence). The CDR3 extends over 16 amino acids.

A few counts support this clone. The DNA of the CDR3 is TGTGCCAGCAGGACAGGGAACAATCAGCCCCAGCATTTT. This sequence encodes CASRTGNNQPQHF. The rearrangement links TRBV28 to TRBJ1-5; 7 bases are a match to TRBD1. The CDR3 totals 13 residues. Trimming removed 6 bases from V and 3 bases from J; junction bases left unmatched: 2. The germline CDR1 and CDR2 sequences are MDHEN and SYDVKM.

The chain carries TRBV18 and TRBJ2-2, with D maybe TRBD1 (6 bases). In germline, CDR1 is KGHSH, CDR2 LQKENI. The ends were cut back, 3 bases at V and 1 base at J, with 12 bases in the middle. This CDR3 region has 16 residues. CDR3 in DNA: TGTGCCAGCTCACCGTTCGAGACAGGGAACACCGGGGAGCTGTTTTTT. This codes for CASSPFETGNTGELFF.

The CDR3 protein is CASSPASGRQTQYF. The CDR3 DNA reads as TGTGCCAGCAGCCCCGCTAGCGGGAGGCAGACCCAGTACTTC. The rearrangement links TRBV9 to TRBJ2-5; 11 bases are a match to TRBD2. Per the germline V gene, CDR1 is SGDLS and CDR2 is YYNGEE. CDR3 length: 14 residues. J gave up 6 bases and V 4 bases, and 5 bases lay outside the gene matches.

CDR3: CASTQSTGSMNTEAFF. Written as DNA, the CDR3 is TGTGCCAGTACCCAGTCGACAGGGAGTATGAACACTGAAGCTTTCTTT. J is TRBJ1-1 and V is TRBV19, with TRBD1 matching 7 bases. Looked up from germline, CDR1 is LNHDA and CDR2 is SQIVND (reference sequence). Trimming cost V 7 bases and J 0 bases; bases outside gene matches: 11. The CDR3 is made up of 16 amino acids.